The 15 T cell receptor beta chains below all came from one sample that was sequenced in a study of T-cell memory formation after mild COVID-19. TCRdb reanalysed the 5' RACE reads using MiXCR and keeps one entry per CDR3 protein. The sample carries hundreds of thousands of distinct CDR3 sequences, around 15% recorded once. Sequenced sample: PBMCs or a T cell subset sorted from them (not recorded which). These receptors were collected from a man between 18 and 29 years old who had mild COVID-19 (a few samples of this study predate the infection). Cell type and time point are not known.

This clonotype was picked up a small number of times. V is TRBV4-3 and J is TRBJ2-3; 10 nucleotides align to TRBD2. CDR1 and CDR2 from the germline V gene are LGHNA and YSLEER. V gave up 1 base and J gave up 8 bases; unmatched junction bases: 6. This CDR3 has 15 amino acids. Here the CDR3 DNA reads TGCGCCAGCAGCCAAGTGTCTAGCGGGGGTGCTACGCAGTATTTT. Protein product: CASSQVSSGGATQYF.

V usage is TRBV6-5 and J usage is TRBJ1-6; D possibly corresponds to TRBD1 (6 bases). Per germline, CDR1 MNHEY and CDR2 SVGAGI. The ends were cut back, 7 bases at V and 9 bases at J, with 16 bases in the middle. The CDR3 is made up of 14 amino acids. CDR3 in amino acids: CASNKGQFSSPLHF. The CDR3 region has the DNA TGTGCCAGCAACAAAGGACAGTTCAGTTCACCCCTCCACTTT.

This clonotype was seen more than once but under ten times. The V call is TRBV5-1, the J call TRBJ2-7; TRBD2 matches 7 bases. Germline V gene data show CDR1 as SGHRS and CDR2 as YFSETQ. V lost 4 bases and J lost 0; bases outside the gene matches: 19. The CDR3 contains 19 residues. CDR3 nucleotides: TGCGCCAGCAGCCTGGGGCCTGGGCGGGGGAAGTCGGGCTCCTACGAGCAGTACTTC. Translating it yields CASSLGPGRGKSGSYEQYF. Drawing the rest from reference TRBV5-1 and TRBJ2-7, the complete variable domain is KAGVTQTPRYLIKTRGQQVTLSCSPISGHRSVSWYQQTPGQGLQFLFEYFSETQRNKGNFPGRFSGRQFSNSRSEMNVSTLELGDSALYLCASSLGPGRGKSGSYEQYFGPGTRLTVT.

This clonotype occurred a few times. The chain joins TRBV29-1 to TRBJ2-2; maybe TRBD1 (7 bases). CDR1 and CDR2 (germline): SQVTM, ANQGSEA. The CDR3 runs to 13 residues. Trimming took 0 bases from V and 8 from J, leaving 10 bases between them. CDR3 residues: CSVEDRGVGELFF. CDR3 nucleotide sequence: TGCAGCGTTGAAGACAGGGGGGTAGGGGAGCTGTTTTTT.

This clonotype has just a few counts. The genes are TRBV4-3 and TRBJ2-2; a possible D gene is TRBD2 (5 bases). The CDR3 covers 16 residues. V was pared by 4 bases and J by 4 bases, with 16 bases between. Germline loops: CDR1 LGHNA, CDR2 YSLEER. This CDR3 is CASSPTGVGSTGELFF. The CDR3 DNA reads TGCGCCAGCAGCCCCACCGGAGTAGGGAGCACCGGGGAGCTGTTTTTT.

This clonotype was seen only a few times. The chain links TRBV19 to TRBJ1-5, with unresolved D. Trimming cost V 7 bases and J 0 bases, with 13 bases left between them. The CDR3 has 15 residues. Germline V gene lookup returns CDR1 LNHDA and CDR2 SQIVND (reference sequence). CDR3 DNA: TGTGCCAGTACCCCATTGGGTTATAGCAATCAGCCCCAGCATTTT. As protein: CASTPLGYSNQPQHF. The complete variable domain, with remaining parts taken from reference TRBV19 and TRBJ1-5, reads DGGITQSPKYLFRKEGQNVTLSCEQNLNHDAMYWYRQDPGQGLRLIYYSQIVNDFQKGDIAEGYSVSREKKESFPLTVTSAQKNPTAFYLCASTPLGYSNQPQHFGDGTRLSIL.

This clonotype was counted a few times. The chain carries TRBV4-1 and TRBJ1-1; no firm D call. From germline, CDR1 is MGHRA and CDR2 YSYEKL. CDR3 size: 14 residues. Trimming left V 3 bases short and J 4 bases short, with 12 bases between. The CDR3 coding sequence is TGCGCCAGCAGCCAGGGATCGGGGAGCACTGAAGCTTTCTTT. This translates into CASSQGSGSTEAFF.

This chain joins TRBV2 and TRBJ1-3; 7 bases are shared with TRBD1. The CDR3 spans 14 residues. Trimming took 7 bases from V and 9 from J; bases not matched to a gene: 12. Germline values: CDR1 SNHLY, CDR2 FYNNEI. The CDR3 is CASNLEGALGTIYF. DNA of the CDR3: TGTGCCAGCAACTTGGAGGGGGCGTTGGGCACCATATATTTT.

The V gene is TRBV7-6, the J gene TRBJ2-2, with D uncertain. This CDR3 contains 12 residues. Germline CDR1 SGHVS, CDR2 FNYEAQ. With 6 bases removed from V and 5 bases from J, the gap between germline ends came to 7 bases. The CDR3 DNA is TGTGCCAGCAGAGCCGTAACCGGGGAGCTGTTTTTT. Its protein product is CASRAVTGELFF.

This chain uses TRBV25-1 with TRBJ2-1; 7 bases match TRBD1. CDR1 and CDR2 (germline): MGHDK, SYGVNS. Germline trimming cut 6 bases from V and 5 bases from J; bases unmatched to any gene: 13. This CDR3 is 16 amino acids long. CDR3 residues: CASRRGQTRGHNEQFF. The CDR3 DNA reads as TGTGCCAGCAGGAGGGGACAGACAAGGGGCCACAATGAGCAGTTCTTC.

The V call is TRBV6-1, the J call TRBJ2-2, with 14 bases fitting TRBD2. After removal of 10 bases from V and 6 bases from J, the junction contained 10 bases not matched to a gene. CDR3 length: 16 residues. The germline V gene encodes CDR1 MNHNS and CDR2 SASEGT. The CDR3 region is CATSPPGLAGAGELFF. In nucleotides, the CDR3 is TGTGCCACTTCCCCTCCGGGACTAGCGGGGGCCGGGGAGCTGTTTTTT.

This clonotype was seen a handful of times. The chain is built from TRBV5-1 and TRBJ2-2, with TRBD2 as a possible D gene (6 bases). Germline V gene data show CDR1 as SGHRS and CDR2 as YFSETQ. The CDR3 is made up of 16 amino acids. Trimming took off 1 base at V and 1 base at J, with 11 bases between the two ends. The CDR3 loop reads CASSLFGTLNTGELFF. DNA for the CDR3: TGCGCCAGCAGCTTGTTCGGGACTCTGAACACCGGGGAGCTGTTTTTT.

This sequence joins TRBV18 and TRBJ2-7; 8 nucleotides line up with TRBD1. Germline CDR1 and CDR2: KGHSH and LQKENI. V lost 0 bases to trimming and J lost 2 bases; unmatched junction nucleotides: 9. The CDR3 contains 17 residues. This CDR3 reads CASSPPFRDRLTYEQYF. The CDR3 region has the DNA TGTGCCAGCTCACCACCATTTCGGGACAGGCTTACCTACGAGCAGTACTTC.

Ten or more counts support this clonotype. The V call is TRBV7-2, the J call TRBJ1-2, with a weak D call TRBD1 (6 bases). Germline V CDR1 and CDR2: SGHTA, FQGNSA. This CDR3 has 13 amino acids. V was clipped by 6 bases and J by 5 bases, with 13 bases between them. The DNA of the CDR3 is TGTGCCAGCAGTAGCGGGGGCTTTTATGGCTACACCTTC. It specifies CASSSGGFYGYTF. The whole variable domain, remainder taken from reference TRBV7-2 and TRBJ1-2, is GAGVSQSPSNKVTEKGKDVELRCDPISGHTALYWYRQSLGQGLEFLIYFQGNSAPDKSGLPSDRFSAERTGGSVSTLTIQRTQQEDSAVYLCASSSGGFYGYTFGSGTRLTVV.

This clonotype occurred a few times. Here the CDR3 reads CASSFLLPRLSYEQYF. The CDR3 coding sequence is TGTGCCAGCAGTTTCCTACTTCCCCGTCTATCCTACGAGCAGTACTTC. The rearrangement joins TRBV6-2 or TRBV6-3 to TRBJ2-7; D ambiguous. CDR3 size: 16 residues. V lost 4 bases, J lost 1 base, and 17 bases lay in between. The germline V gene encodes CDR1 MNHEY and CDR2 SVGEGT.